The 3 T cell receptor beta chains reported below all come from one sample, sequenced in a study of T cell responses to AZD1222 COVID-19 vaccine. Clones were sequenced by immunoSEQ multiplex PCR, and TCRdb holds only the in-frame ones, with some missing. Here the sample spans roughly 120,000 clones, approximately 90% being singletons. Sequencing used peripheral blood, obtained on day 0 of AZD1222 vaccination. These receptors were obtained from an adult in good health.

The J gene is TRBJ1-5, the V gene TRBV7-2; tentative D call: TRBD1 (6 bases). The CDR3 extends over 14 amino acids. V was clipped by 6 bases and J by 7 bases, with 16 bases between them. Germline V gene lookup returns CDR1 SGHTA and CDR2 FQGNSA. The CDR3 nucleotides are TGTGCCAGCAGTCCCGGGGGGCGAGGGCAGCCCCAGCATTTT. This encodes CASSPGGRGQPQHF.

The chain couples TRBV2 to TRBJ2-7, with D perhaps being TRBD1 or TRBD2 (5 bases each). This CDR3 has 11 amino acids. V was shortened by 6 bases and J by 4 bases, with 7 bases between the two germline ends. From germline, CDR1 is SNHLY and CDR2 FYNNEI. The CDR3 is CASRGEYEQYF. CDR3 sequence (DNA): TGTGCCAGCAGGGGGGAATACGAGCAGTACTTC.

The V call is TRBV19, the J call TRBJ2-7; 10 positions match TRBD1. Germline-derived CDR1 and CDR2 are LNHDA and SQIVND (reference sequence). J was trimmed by 6 bases and V by 4 bases; bases with no gene match: 9. The CDR3 sequence is 15 residues long. The CDR3 loop reads CASSRTGGRGSEQYF. In DNA form, the CDR3 reads TGTGCCAGTAGTAGGACAGGGGGTCGCGGCTCCGAGCAGTACTTC.